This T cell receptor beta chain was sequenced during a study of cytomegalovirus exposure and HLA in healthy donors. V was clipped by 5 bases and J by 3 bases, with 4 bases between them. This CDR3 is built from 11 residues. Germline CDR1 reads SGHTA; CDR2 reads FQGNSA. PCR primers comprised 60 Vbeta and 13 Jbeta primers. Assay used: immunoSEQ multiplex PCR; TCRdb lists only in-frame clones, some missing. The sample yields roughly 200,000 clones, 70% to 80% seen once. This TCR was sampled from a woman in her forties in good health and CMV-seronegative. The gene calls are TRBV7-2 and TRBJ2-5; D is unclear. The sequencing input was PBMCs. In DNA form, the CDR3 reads TGTGCCAGCAGCCCAAAAGAGACCCAGTACTTC. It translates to CASSPKETQYF.